The T cell receptor (beta chain) under discussion was sequenced for a study of blood T cell dynamics during melanoma immunotherapy. General observations from the study: Among sorted CD8+ subsets, immune-effector cells had the highest clonality and cell-free DNA similarity.

Indicated time point: pre-treatment baseline. Concerning this clone itself: Its antigen is not known.

Profiled with immunoSEQ multiplex PCR; TCRdb holds only in-frame clones, not every one. The sample shows almost 200 clones, approximately 90% of them seen only once. This CDR3 is built from 13 residues. V was cut by 4 bases and J by 8 bases, with 14 bases left in between. CDR1 is SGHDN, CDR2 FVKESK, per germline. The receptor comes from a human donor with melanoma. This chain connects TRBV14 to TRBJ1-1; D gene uncertain. Source: naive CD8+ T cells from blood, taken from a patient treated with checkpoint blockade. CDR3 region: CASSPTPFVEAFF. The CDR3 DNA reads TGTGCCAGCAGCCCTACCCCGTTCGTCGAAGCTTTCTTT.